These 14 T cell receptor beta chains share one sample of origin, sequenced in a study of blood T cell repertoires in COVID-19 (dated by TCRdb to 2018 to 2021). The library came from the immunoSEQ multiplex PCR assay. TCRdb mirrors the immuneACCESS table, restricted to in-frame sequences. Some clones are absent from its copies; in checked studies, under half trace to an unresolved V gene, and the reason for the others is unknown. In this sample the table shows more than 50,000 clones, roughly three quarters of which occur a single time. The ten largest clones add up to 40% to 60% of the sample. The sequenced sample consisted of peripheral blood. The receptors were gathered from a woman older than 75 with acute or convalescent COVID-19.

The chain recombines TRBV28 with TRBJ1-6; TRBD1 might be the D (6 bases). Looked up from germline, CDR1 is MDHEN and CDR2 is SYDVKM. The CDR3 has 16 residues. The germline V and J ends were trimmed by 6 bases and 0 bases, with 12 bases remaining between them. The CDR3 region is CASRGDIASYNSPLHF. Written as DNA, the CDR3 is TGTGCCAGCAGAGGGGACATAGCCTCCTATAATTCACCCCTCCACTTT.

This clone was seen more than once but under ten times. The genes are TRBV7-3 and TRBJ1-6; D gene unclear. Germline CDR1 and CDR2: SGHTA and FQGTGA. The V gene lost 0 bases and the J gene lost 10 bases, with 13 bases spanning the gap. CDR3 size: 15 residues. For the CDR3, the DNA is TGTGCCAGCAGCTTAACCGGGGTAATCGGGTCACCCCTCCACTTT. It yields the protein CASSLTGVIGSPLHF.

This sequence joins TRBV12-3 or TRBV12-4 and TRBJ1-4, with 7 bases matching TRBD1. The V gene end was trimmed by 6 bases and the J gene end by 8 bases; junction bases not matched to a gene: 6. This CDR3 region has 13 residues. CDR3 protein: CASSGQVGEKLFF. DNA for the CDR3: TGTGCCAGCAGCGGACAGGTCGGAGAAAAACTGTTTTTT.

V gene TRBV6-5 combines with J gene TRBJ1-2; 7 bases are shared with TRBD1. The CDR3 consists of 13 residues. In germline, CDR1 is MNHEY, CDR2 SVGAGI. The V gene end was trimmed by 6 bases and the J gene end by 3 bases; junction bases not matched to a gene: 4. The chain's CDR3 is CASRQTGDYGYTF. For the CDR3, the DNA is TGTGCCAGCAGACAAACAGGGGACTATGGCTACACCTTC.

The CDR3 reads CASRQSDIQYF. Written as DNA, the CDR3 is TGTGCCAGCAGACAGTCAGACATTCAGTACTTC. The rearrangement joins TRBV25-1 to TRBJ2-4; D not resolved. Germline loops: CDR1 MGHDK, CDR2 SYGVNS. V was shortened by 6 bases and J by 8 bases, with 8 bases between the two germline ends. The CDR3 has 11 residues.

CDR3 sequence (DNA): TGTGCCAGCAGCCCTGGACTGGGAAGCTCCTACGAGCAGTACTTC. This gives the protein CASSPGLGSSYEQYF. The chain uses TRBV11-3 and TRBJ2-7, with a weak D call TRBD2 (5 bases). The CDR3 sequence is 15 residues long. Between the trimmed V and J ends, which lost 5 bases and 0 bases, there was a span of 14 bases. Germline V gene lookup returns CDR1 SGHNT and CDR2 YENEEA.

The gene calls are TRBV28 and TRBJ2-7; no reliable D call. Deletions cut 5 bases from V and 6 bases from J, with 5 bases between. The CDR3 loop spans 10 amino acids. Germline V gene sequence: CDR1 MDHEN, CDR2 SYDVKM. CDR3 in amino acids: CASSRSEQYF. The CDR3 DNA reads TGTGCCAGCAGTCGGAGCGAGCAGTACTTC.

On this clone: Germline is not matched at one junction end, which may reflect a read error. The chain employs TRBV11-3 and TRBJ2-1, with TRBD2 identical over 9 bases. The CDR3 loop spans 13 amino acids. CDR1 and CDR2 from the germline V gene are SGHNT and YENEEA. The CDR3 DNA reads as TGTGCCAGCAGCTTAGGCCTTGCGGGAGGGCTGATCTTC. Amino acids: CASSLGLAGGLIF. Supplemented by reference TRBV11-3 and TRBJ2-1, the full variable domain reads EAGVVQSPRYKIIEKKQPVAFWCNPISGHNTLYWYLQNLGQGPELLIRYENEEAVDDSQLPKDRFSAERLKGVDSTLKIQPAELGDSAVYLCASSLGLAGGLIFGPGTRLTVL.

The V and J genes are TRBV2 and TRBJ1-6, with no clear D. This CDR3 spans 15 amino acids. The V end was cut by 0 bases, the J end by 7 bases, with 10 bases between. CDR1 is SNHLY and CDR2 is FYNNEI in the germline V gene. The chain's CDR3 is CASSEAPGSNSPLHF. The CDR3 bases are TGTGCCAGCAGTGAAGCGCCAGGCTCAAATTCACCCCTCCACTTT. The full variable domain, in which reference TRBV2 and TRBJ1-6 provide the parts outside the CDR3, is EPEVTQTPSHQVTQMGQEVILRCVPISNHLYFYWYRQILGQKVEFLVSFYNNEISEKSEIFDDQFSVERPDGSNFTLKIRSTKLEDSAMYFCASSEAPGSNSPLHFGNGTRLTVT.

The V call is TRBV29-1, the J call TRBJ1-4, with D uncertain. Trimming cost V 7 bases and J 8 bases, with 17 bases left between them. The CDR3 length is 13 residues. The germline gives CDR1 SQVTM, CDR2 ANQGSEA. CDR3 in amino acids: CSDRRAREEKLFF. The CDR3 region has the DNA TGCAGCGACCGGAGGGCGCGGGAAGAAAAACTGTTTTTT.

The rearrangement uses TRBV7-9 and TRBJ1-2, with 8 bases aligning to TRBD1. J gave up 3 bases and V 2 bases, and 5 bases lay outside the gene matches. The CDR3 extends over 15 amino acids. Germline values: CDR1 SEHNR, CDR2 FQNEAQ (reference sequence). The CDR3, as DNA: TGTGCCAGCAGCTTATTGGGACAGGAGTACTATGGCTACACCTTC. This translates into CASSLLGQEYYGYTF. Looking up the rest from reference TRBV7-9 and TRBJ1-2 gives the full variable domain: DTGVSQNPRHKITKRGQNVTFRCDPISEHNRLYWYRQTLGQGPEFLTYFQNEAQLEKSRLLSDRFSAERPKGSFSTLEIQRTEQGDSAMYLCASSLLGQEYYGYTFGSGTRLTVV.

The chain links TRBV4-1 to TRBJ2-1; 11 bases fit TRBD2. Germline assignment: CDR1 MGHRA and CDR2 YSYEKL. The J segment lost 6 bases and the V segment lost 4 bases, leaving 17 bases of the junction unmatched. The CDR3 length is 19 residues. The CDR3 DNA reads TGCGCCAGCAGCCCAACGGACCAGATTAGCGGGAGGGCCGGCAATGAGCAGTTCTTC. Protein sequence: CASSPTDQISGRAGNEQFF.

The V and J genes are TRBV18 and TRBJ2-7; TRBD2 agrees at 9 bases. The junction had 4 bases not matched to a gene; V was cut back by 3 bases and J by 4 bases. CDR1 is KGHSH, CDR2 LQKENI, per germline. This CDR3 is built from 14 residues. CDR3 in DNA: TGTGCCAGCTCACCTGTAGCGGGAGCGTACGAGCAGTACTTC. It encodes CASSPVAGAYEQYF.

CDR3 nucleotide sequence: TGTGCCAGCAGCTTTTGGGCGGGGAGCTCCTACAATGAGCAGTTCTTC. This translates into CASSFWAGSSYNEQFF. The chain couples TRBV7-3 to TRBJ2-1, with D possibly TRBD2 on 6 matching bases. This CDR3 has 16 residues. V lost 3 bases and J lost 0, with 12 bases in between. Germline CDR1 SGHTA, CDR2 FQGTGA. The full variable domain, its missing parts supplied by reference TRBV7-3 and TRBJ2-1, is GAGVSQTPSNKVTEKGKYVELRCDPISGHTALYWYRQSLGQGPEFLIYFQGTGAADDSGLPNDRFFAVRPEGSVSTLKIQRTERGDSAVYLCASSFWAGSSYNEQFFGPGTRLTVL.